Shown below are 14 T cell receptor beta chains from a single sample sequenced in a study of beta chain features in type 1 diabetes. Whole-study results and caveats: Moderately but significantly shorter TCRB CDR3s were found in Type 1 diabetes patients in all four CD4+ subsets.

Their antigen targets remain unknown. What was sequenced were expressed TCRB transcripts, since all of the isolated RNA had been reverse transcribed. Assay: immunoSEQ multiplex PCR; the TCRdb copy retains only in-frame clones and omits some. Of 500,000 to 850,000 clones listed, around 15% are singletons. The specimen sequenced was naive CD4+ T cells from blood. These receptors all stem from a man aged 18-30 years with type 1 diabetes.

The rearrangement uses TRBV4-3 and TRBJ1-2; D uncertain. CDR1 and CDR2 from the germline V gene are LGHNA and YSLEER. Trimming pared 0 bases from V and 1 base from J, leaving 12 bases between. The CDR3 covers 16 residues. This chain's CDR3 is CASSQDYTAINYGYTF. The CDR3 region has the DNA TGCGCCAGCAGCCAAGATTACACAGCGATTAACTATGGCTACACCTTC.

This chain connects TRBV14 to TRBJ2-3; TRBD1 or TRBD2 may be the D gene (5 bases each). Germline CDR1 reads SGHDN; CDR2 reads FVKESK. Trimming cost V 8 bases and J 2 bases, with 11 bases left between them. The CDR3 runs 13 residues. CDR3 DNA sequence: TGTGCCAGCGGGGACGCACTCACAGATACGCAGTATTTT. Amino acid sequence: CASGDALTDTQYF.

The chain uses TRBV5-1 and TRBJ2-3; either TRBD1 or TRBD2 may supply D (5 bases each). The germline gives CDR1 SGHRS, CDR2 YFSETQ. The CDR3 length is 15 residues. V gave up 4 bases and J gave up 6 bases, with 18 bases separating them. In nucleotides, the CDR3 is TGCGCCAGCAGCGGGTCGGTCGCAGGGACCGATACGCAGTATTTT. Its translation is CASSGSVAGTDTQYF.

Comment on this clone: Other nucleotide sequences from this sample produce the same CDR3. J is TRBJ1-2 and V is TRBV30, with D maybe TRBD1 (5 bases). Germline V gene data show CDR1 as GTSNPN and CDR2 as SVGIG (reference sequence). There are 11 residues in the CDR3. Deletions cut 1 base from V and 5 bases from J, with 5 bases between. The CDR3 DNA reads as TGTGCCTGGAGTGGGGGGTATGGCTACACCTTC. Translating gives CAWSGGYGYTF.

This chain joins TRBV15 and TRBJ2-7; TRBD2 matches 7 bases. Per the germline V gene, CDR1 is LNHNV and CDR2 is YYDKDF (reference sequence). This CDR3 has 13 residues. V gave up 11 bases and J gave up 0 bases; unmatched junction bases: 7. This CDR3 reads CAPERGFSYEQYF. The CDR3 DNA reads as TGTGCCCCCGAGCGGGGCTTCTCCTACGAGCAGTACTTC.

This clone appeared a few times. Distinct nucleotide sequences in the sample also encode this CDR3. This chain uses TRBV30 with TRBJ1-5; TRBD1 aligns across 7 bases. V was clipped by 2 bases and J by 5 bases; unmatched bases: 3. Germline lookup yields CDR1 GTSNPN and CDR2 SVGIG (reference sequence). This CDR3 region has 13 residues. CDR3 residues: CAWSRQGDQPQHF. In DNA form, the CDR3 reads TGTGCCTGGAGTCGACAGGGAGATCAGCCCCAGCATTTT.

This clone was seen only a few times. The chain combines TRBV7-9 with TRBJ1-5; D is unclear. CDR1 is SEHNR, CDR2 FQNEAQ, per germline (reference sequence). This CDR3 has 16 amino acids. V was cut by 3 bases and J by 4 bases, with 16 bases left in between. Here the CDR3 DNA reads TGTGCCAGCAGCTTGACGCGGTTAAGGGTAAATCAGCCCCAGCATTTT. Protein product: CASSLTRLRVNQPQHF.

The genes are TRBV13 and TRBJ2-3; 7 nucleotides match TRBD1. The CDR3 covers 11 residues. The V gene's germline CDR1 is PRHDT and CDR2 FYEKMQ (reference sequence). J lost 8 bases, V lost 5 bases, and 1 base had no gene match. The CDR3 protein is CASSNRGTQYF. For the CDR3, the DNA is TGTGCCAGCAGCAACAGGGGTACGCAGTATTTT.

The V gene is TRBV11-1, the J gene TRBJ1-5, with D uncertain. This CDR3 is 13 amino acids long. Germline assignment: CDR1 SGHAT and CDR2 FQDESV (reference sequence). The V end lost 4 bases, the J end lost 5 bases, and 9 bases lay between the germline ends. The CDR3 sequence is CASSSHWDQPQHF. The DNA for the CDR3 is TGTGCCAGCAGCTCTCACTGGGATCAGCCCCAGCATTTT.

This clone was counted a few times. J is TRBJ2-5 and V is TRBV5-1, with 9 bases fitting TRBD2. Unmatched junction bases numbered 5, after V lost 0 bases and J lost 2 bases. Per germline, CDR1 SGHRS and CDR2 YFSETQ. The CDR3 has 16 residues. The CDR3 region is CASSLVLAGPQETQYF. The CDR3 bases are TGCGCCAGCAGCTTGGTTCTAGCGGGACCACAAGAGACCCAGTACTTC. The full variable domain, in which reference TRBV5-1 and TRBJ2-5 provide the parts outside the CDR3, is KAGVTQTPRYLIKTRGQQVTLSCSPISGHRSVSWYQQTPGQGLQFLFEYFSETQRNKGNFPGRFSGRQFSNSRSEMNVSTLELGDSALYLCASSLVLAGPQETQYFGPGTRLLVL.

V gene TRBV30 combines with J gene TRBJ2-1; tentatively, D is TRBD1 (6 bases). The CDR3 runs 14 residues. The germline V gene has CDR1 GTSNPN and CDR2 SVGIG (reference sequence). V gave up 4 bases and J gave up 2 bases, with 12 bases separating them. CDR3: CAWNLGTPYNEQFF. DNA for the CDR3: TGTGCCTGGAACCTCGGGACACCCTACAATGAGCAGTTCTTC.

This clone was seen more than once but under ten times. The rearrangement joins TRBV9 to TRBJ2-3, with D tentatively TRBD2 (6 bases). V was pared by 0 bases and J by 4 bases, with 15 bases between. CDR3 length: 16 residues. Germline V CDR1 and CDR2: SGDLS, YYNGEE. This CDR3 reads CASSVAAGSSPDTQYF. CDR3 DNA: TGTGCCAGCAGCGTAGCGGCCGGGAGCTCCCCAGATACGCAGTATTTT.

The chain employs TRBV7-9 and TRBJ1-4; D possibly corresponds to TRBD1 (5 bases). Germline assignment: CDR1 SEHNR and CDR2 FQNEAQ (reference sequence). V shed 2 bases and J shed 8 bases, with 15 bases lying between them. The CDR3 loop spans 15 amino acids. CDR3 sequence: CASSLRDGGGEKLFF. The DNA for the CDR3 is TGTGCCAGCAGCTTACGGGATGGGGGAGGCGAAAAACTGTTTTTT.

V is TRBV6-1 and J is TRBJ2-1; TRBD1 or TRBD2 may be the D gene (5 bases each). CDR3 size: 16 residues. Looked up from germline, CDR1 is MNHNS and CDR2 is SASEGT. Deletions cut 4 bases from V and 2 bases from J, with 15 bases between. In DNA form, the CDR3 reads TGTGCCAGCAGTGTCTTCACCGGGACCCCCTACAATGAGCAGTTCTTC. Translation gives CASSVFTGTPYNEQFF.